This T cell receptor (beta chain) was sequenced during a study of blood T cells in healthy people across ages. Overall study results and limits: Expanded clonotype shifts may have been confounded, as the donors had an unknown CMV status.

Of note for this clonotype: Its cognate antigen is unknown. At one boundary the junction diverges from the germline segment, which might be a read error.

The second PCR ran roughly 7 to 12 cycles with a sample-barcoded 5' primer and J-beta primers. TCRdb re-derived calls from the 5' RACE reads in MiXCR, one entry per CDR3 protein. The sample has about 970,000 distinct CDR3 sequences; just over 50% are singletons. Sequenced input: blood. The receptor comes from a woman aged 60-70 years in good health.

The CDR3 DNA follows: TGCGTCAGCAGCCCACTGACTAGCGGAAGGTCCTACGAGCAGTACTTC. This sequence encodes CVSSPLTSGRSYEQYF. The chain employs TRBV5-1 and TRBJ2-7; 9 nucleotides agree with TRBD2. The length of the CDR3 is 16 residues. From germline, CDR1 is SGHRS and CDR2 YFSETQ. Looking up the rest from reference TRBV5-1 and TRBJ2-7 gives the full variable domain: KAGVTQTPRYLIKTRGQQVTLSCSPISGHRSVSWYQQTPGQGLQFLFEYFSETQRNKGNFPGRFSGRQFSNSRSEMNVSTLELGDSALYLCVSSPLTSGRSYEQYFGPGTRLTVT.